This TCR beta chain was retrieved from a study of vaccination effects on CD4 cells after COVID-19 (dated by TCRdb to between 2020 and 2023). At the level of the whole study: The ViraFEST assay stimulated PBMC with viral peptide pools and then used TCR sequencing to identify antigen-specific CD4+ T cell clonotypes by expansion. Across the study, the median time from the second dose to post-vaccine sampling was 72 days (range 14 to 241). Each well held two million PBMC cultured in IMDM containing approximately 5% human AB serum, approximately 10 IU/ml IL-2 and gentamicin, along with around 11 ug/ml peptides. SARS-CoV-2 spike-specific CD4+ TCR repertoires were compared before and after mRNA vaccination in COVID-19 convalescent patients and in infection-naive vaccine recipients. A total of nine to ten COVID-19 convalescent patients and several SARS-CoV-2-naive healthy vaccine recipients were included in the full study. The Oncomine TCR Beta short-read assay on an Illumina iSeq 100 was used to sequence cultures from other donors in the study.

To prepare the library, the immunoSEQ multiplex PCR assay was applied. DNA from the cultured and isolated CD4+ T cells underwent TCR beta CDR3 sequencing. The original pipeline was this. Non-productive TCR sequences were removed and reads were trimmed to the CDR3 region, keeping CDR3s of at least 7 amino acids. The MANAFEST web app was used to pick out antigen-specific clonotypes by comparing their expansion in peptide wells with that in reference cultures. To count as positive, a clone had to show expansion at FDR<0.05 compared with the reference and with all other wells, an odds ratio above 5, and a frequency above 0.1% in two replicate wells. A clonotype was defined as cross-reactive if the clonotype was significantly expanded both in SARS-CoV-2 spike wells and in at least one common cold coronavirus spike condition. Using the stringdist R package, CDR3 similarity was measured by Levenshtein distance, and unrooted trees were constructed with ape in R 3.6.1. This is the immuneACCESS table as TCRdb keeps it, with only in-frame sequences that have V and J called. A part of the clones is gone; compared with another copy, unresolved V genes explain less than half, and the rest is unexplained. V, J and clone size are taken as reported in that table, and D and trimming were inferred from the DNA itself. Present in this sample are tens of thousands of clones, 74% of which were seen just once. The ten largest account for about 2.2% of the sample.

Broader findings and caveats from the paper: Clones induced by infection and clones induced by vaccination both contracted markedly at late timepoints after vaccination, which fits with T cell responses waning over time. The study was limited by a small number of convalescent patients and lacked early post-infection timepoints. In healthy vaccine recipients, vaccine-induced clones were almost all SARS-CoV-2 mono-reactive, with only 1 of 255 cross-reactive with common cold coronaviruses.

After roughly 11 days of culture, CD4+ T cells were isolated with the EasySep CD4+ T cell isolation kit. Two doses of either the BNT162b2 or the mRNA-1273 mRNA SARS-CoV-2 vaccine were administered to participants. Negative nucleocapsid antibody results before and after vaccination confirmed that the healthy vaccine recipients had no prior SARS-CoV-2 infection. Half of the culture medium was replaced with fresh IL-2-containing medium on days 3 and 7. Unless otherwise noted, each peptide stimulation condition was cultured in triplicate wells. PBMC were separated from whole blood using Ficoll-Paque Plus gradient centrifugation and were then either cryopreserved at -140C or used fresh. The QIAamp micro DNA kit was used to extract genomic DNA from the cultured CD4+ T cells. Concerning this clone: Its antigen is unknown. There are no base qualities to consult, and no much larger clone falls within one base.

The CDR3 runs 14 residues from the cysteine to the phenylalanine. Only the CDR3 part of the read is kept: 42 bases, read in frame from the first base. In the germline V gene, CDR1 corresponds to MDHEN and CDR2 to SYDVKM. V and J lose 5 bases and 1 base, and a span of 11 bases separates them. This chain joins TRBV28 to TRBJ2-5; confidence is insufficient to name the D gene. Sequenced here: CD4+ T cells from PBMCs cultured without peptide, sampled after COVID-19 vaccination. The TCR comes from a human donor who received a COVID-19 vaccine. At the DNA level, the sequence is TGTGCCAGCAGTCTACCAGGAGCCCAAGAGACCCAGTACTTC. The encoded protein is CASSLPGAQETQYF. Beyond the CDR3, the reference TRBV28 and TRBJ2-5 genes provide the residues; the full variable domain reads: DVKVTQSSRYLVKRTGEKVFLECVQDMDHENMFWYRQDPGLGLRLIYFSYDVKMKEKGDIPEGYSVSREKKERFSLILESASTNQTSMYLCASSLPGAQETQYFGPGTRLLVL.